This T cell receptor beta chain derives from a study of PD-1 blockade in mismatch repair-deficient tumors. Turning to the study itself: Patients had 12 mismatch repair-deficient cancer types, all previously treated and progressing.

The germline gives CDR1 MGHDK, CDR2 SYGVNS. The CDR3 is 15 residues long. The V gene lost 4 bases and the J gene lost 1 base, with 13 bases spanning the gap. Broader study findings: After pembrolizumab, tumor-resident clones rose rapidly, then generally contracted before radiologic responses.

Sequencing was performed with immunoSEQ multiplex PCR; in TCRdb, only in-frame clones are kept and a portion is missing. In the table there are roughly 53,000 clones, roughly 75% of which are singletons. Only a few counts were recorded for this clone. Its antigen is unidentified. This sample comprised peripheral blood, obtained 4 weeks after starting pembrolizumab. The receptor was isolated from an adult with mismatch repair-deficient cancer. The genes are TRBV25-1 and TRBJ1-2; D is uncertain. The CDR3 loop is CASSGQSGSNYGYTF. CDR3 DNA sequence: TGTGCCAGCAGTGGCCAATCAGGCAGTAACTATGGCTACACCTTC.